Listed below are T cell receptor beta chains from one sample, sequenced in a study of T cell responses to AZD1222 COVID-19 vaccine. Clones were read by immunoSEQ multiplex PCR, and TCRdb kept only the in-frame ones, dropping some. The sample consists of about 260,000 clones, 93% of them appearing once. Sequenced here: peripheral blood, sampled on day 0 of AZD1222 vaccination. Source of these receptors: an adult in good health. The CDR3 runs from the conserved cysteine through the conserved F or W. The D gene is left open where the match is weak. Expanded clones are given a class, and other clones once, few, many or no size at all.

CDR3 protein | clone size | V gene | D gene | J gene
CASSLTSGRAPGELFF | NA | TRBV9 | TRBD2 | TRBJ2-2
CASSVGGERVYEQYF | NA | TRBV19 | NA | TRBJ2-7
CASRRGQEGDEQYF | once | TRBV7-3 | TRBD1 | TRBJ2-7
CASVIGTSHNEQFF | once | TRBV7-9 | TRBD2 | TRBJ2-1
CASRGGSGVYYEQYF | NA | TRBV28 | TRBD2 | TRBJ2-7
CASSLGDLVNSPLHF | NA | TRBV7-9 | NA | TRBJ1-6
CASSETTGDYGYTF | NA | TRBV19 | TRBD1 | TRBJ1-2
CASSLRQGGIGQFF | NA | TRBV5-6 | NA | TRBJ2-1
CASSPGQGNQPQHF | NA | TRBV5-1 | TRBD1 | TRBJ1-5
CASSPSIRAYTGELFF | NA | TRBV11-2 | NA | TRBJ2-2
CASSLALASGGYTF | NA | TRBV7-8 | NA | TRBJ1-2
CASSLLASGGGNEQFF | NA | TRBV5-1 | TRBD2 | TRBJ2-1
CASSKDRPEDEQYF | NA | TRBV2 | NA | TRBJ2-7